Shown below are 14 T cell receptor beta chains from a single sample sequenced in a study of blood T cell repertoires in COVID-19. Some clones are missing from TCRdb's copy, which holds only in-frame ones; the method was immunoSEQ multiplex PCR. This table has around 190,000 clones, 75% to 90% appearing once. The sample comprised peripheral blood. The receptors were gathered from a woman aged 55-69 years with acute or convalescent COVID-19.

The count of this clone is one. This chain uses TRBV7-9 with TRBJ2-3; D remains unclear. Germline CDR1 and CDR2: SEHNR and FQNEAQ (reference sequence). There are 15 residues in the CDR3. V was clipped by 5 bases and J by 2 bases, with 14 bases between them. Written as DNA, the CDR3 is TGTGCCAGCAGCCCCTCATCGACTGTCACAGATACGCAGTATTTT. It is translated as CASSPSSTVTDTQYF.

V and J are TRBV28 and TRBJ1-1; 9 bases agree with TRBD1. Unmatched junction bases numbered 12, after V lost 8 bases and J lost 8 bases. The length of the CDR3 is 14 residues. The germline V gene has CDR1 MDHEN and CDR2 SYDVKM. This chain's CDR3 is CASLSGQGWGEAFF. CDR3 coding DNA: TGTGCCAGCCTGTCCGGACAGGGGTGGGGGGAAGCTTTCTTT.

This clone came up a few times. The J gene is TRBJ2-1, the V gene TRBV5-4, with TRBD2 identical over 8 bases. V lost 4 bases and J lost 9; bases outside the gene matches: 12. Per the germline V gene, CDR1 is SGHNT and CDR2 is YYREEE (reference sequence). This CDR3 is built from 15 residues. The DNA for the CDR3 is TGTGCCAGCAGCCGCAAGGGACTAGAAGCCGGTGAGCAGTTCTTC. This gives the protein CASSRKGLEAGEQFF.

The V gene is TRBV5-6, the J gene TRBJ1-2; a weak D match, TRBD1 (6 bases). The CDR3 extends over 12 amino acids. Trimming took 3 bases from V and 5 from J, leaving 8 bases between them. The germline CDR1 and CDR2 sequences are SGHDT and YYEEEE. CDR3 coding DNA: TGTGCCAGCAGCTCACAGGGTTATGGCTACACCTTC. Translating gives CASSSQGYGYTF.

This clone was observed a few times. J is TRBJ1-4 and V is TRBV7-6, with D perhaps TRBD1 (6 bases). CDR1 SGHVS and CDR2 FNYEAQ come from the germline V gene. Trimming took off 6 bases at V and 5 bases at J, with 22 bases between the two ends. The CDR3 contains 17 residues. The CDR3 is CASRGSGRAGVNEKLFF. The DNA of the CDR3 is TGTGCCAGCAGAGGGTCAGGTCGAGCAGGGGTAAATGAAAAACTGTTTTTT.

V and J are TRBV29-1 and TRBJ2-5, with 10 bases that match TRBD2. V lost 7 bases, J lost 5 bases, and 4 bases stayed unmatched. In germline, CDR1 is SQVTM, CDR2 ANQGSEA. This CDR3 contains 12 residues. The CDR3 DNA reads as TGCAGCGCAGGACTAGCGGTGGAGACCCAGTACTTC. The encoded protein is CSAGLAVETQYF.

This chain uses TRBV6-5 with TRBJ1-3; D is ambiguous. The V and J ends lost 8 bases and 0 bases respectively, with 8 bases between them. The CDR3 spans 13 residues. Looked up from germline, CDR1 is MNHEY and CDR2 is SVGAGI. The CDR3 region is CASSYSSGNTIYF. Here the CDR3 DNA reads TGTGCCAGCTCTTACAGCTCTGGAAACACCATATATTTT.

The chain carries TRBV19 and TRBJ1-1; unclear D gene. CDR1 and CDR2 (germline): LNHDA, SQIVND (reference sequence). This CDR3 has 15 residues. The germline V and J ends were trimmed by 5 bases and 3 bases, with 16 bases remaining between them. CDR3 DNA sequence: TGTGCCAGTAGTGGACGGGGAATTGTTGACACTGAAGCTTTCTTT. Translating it yields CASSGRGIVDTEAFF. Full variable domain (remainder filled in from reference TRBV19 and TRBJ1-1): DGGITQSPKYLFRKEGQNVTLSCEQNLNHDAMYWYRQDPGQGLRLIYYSQIVNDFQKGDIAEGYSVSREKKESFPLTVTSAQKNPTAFYLCASSGRGIVDTEAFFGQGTRLTVV.

This clone turned up a few times. This sequence joins TRBV7-9 and TRBJ2-2; D gene ambiguous. The V and J ends lost 7 bases and 3 bases respectively, with 9 bases between them. CDR1 SEHNR and CDR2 FQNEAQ come from the germline V gene (reference sequence). The CDR3 totals 13 residues. CDR3 in amino acids: CASTPFDTGELFF. CDR3 sequence (DNA): TGTGCCAGCACCCCGTTTGACACCGGGGAGCTGTTTTTT.

V and J are TRBV5-5 and TRBJ1-2; D gene uncertain. The V and J ends lost 4 bases and 7 bases respectively, with 11 bases between them. Germline lookup yields CDR1 SGHKS and CDR2 YYEKEE (reference sequence). The CDR3 has 12 residues. The CDR3 region is CASSPAGGGYTF. In DNA, the CDR3 is TGTGCCAGCAGCCCGGCGGGAGGTGGCTACACCTTC. The full variable domain, its missing parts supplied by reference TRBV5-5 and TRBJ1-2, is DAGVTQSPTHLIKTRGQQVTLRCSPISGHKSVSWYQQVLGQGPQFIFQYYEKEERGRGNFPDRFSARQFPNYSSELNVNALLLGDSALYLCASSPAGGGYTFGSGTRLTVV.

The rearrangement joins TRBV19 to TRBJ1-2, with D hard to call. The germline V gene has CDR1 LNHDA and CDR2 SQIVND (reference sequence). The CDR3 has 12 residues. With 2 bases removed from V and 8 bases from J, the gap between germline ends came to 9 bases. This CDR3 reads CASSIRLGGYTF. The DNA for the CDR3 is TGTGCCAGTAGTATACGGTTGGGCGGCTACACCTTC.

This rearrangement joins TRBV5-1 to TRBJ2-2; the match to TRBD2 covers 9 bases. J gave up 4 bases and V 3 bases, and 10 bases lay outside the gene matches. CDR1 SGHRS and CDR2 YFSETQ come from the germline V gene. The CDR3 loop spans 17 amino acids. In DNA form, the CDR3 reads TGCGCCAGCAGCTCCACTTTAGCGGGAGCGGCCACCGGGGAGCTGTTTTTT. Translated: CASSSTLAGAATGELFF.

J is TRBJ1-6 and V is TRBV3-1 (or the pseudogene TRBV3-2); D remains ambiguous. CDR1 is LGHDT and CDR2 is YNNKEL in the germline V gene (reference sequence). This CDR3 is built from 15 residues. The V end was cut by 7 bases, the J end by 7 bases, with 17 bases between. The chain's CDR3 is CASTRTGWSNSPLHF. CDR3 nucleotides: TGTGCCAGCACCCGGACGGGGTGGTCGAATTCACCCCTCCACTTT.

This clone was found once. This chain uses TRBV3-1 (or the pseudogene TRBV3-2) with TRBJ2-7, with D perhaps matching TRBD2 (6 bases). Looked up from germline, CDR1 is LGHDT and CDR2 is YNNKEL (reference sequence). CDR3 length: 15 amino acids. V dropped 1 base and J dropped 3 bases, with 13 bases sitting between them. CDR3 sequence reads: CASSQGSGEGYEQYF. In DNA form, the CDR3 reads TGTGCCAGCAGCCAAGGGTCGGGAGAAGGCTACGAGCAGTACTTC.